This TCR beta chain was documented in a study of blood T cells in healthy people across ages. Germline CDR1 reads DFQATT; CDR2 reads SNEGSKA (reference sequence). Trimming took off 6 bases at V and 5 bases at J, with 10 bases between the two ends. The CDR3 is made up of 11 amino acids. Staff drew 8 to 10 milliliters of peripheral blood from each donor. Through a sample-barcoded 5' primer and a J-beta primer mix, a second PCR was run for about 6 to 12 cycles. TCRdb reprocessed the 5' RACE reads via MiXCR and lists one record per CDR3 protein. Altogether about 800,000 distinct CDR3 sequences are present, 25% being singletons, with the ten largest covering approximately 4%. These same records also appear under a second study, on T cells of mothers and their children. According to that study: cDNA was made from all extracted RNA, around 1.5 ug per 15 ul. Related pairs of mothers and children showed slightly higher, non-significant overlap versus unrelated pairs.

The sample was blood. The chain is built from TRBV20-1 and TRBJ2-5, with a possible D match to TRBD1 (5 bases). The sequence was collected from a boy younger than 18 in good health. Here the CDR3 reads CSAGDLETQYF. The CDR3 DNA reads as TGCAGTGCAGGGGATTTGGAGACCCAGTACTTC.